The 22 T cell receptor beta chains given below trace back to one sample, sequenced in a study of T cell changes during pregnancy in multiple sclerosis. Assay used: immunoSEQ multiplex PCR; TCRdb lists only in-frame clones, some missing. The sample lists some 51,000 clones, approximately 94% occurring once. The input for sequencing was CD4+ T cells from peripheral blood mononuclear cells, taken in the second trimester of pregnancy. The receptor set was obtained from a female donor with multiple sclerosis, enrolled in a pregnancy study.

This rearrangement joins TRBV7-2 to TRBJ2-1; maybe TRBD1 (5 bases). Per the germline V gene, CDR1 is SGHTA and CDR2 is FQGNSA. The CDR3 has 17 amino acids. V lost 1 base and J lost 2, with 15 bases in between. CDR3 DNA: TGTGCCAGCAGCTTAGAGGATAGGGGCCTACCCTACAATGAGCAGTTCTTC. Its translation is CASSLEDRGLPYNEQFF.

The rearrangement joins TRBV6-5 to TRBJ2-1, with TRBD1 as a possible D gene (5 bases). Germline-derived CDR1 and CDR2 are MNHEY and SVGAGI. The CDR3 spans 13 residues. V lost 3 bases, J lost 4 bases, and 7 bases lay in between. The CDR3, as DNA: TGTGCCAGCAGTTATCAGGGTTACAATGAGCAGTTCTTC. Its protein is CASSYQGYNEQFF.

The chain uses TRBV10-1 and TRBJ2-7; TRBD1 aligns across 10 bases. This CDR3 comprises 14 residues. The germline V gene encodes CDR1 WNHNN and CDR2 SYGVQD (reference sequence). V lost 9 bases, J lost 1 base, and 6 bases stayed unmatched. The CDR3 DNA follows: TGCGCCAGTTCCGGGACAGGGGTATCCTACGAGCAGTACTTC. Amino acids: CASSGTGVSYEQYF.

The CDR3: CASSLLLNTEAFF. The DNA of the CDR3 is TGTGCCAGCAGCTTGCTCCTGAACACTGAAGCTTTCTTT. The rearrangement uses TRBV5-4 and TRBJ1-1; no firm D call. The CDR3 is 13 amino acids. V dropped 1 base and J dropped 0 bases, with 4 bases sitting between them. Germline V CDR1 and CDR2: SGHNT, YYREEE (reference sequence).

The rearrangement joins TRBV11-3 to TRBJ2-1; D is perhaps TRBD2 (6 bases). CDR3 length equals 16 residues. The germline V gene has CDR1 SGHNT and CDR2 YENEEA. V was pared by 1 base and J by 13 bases, with 23 bases between. CDR3 sequence reads: CASSLGQDYSGRIQFF. In DNA, the CDR3 is TGTGCCAGCAGCTTAGGGCAGGACTACTCCGGACGGATTCAGTTCTTC.

In the case of this clone: Different DNA sequences within this sample yield the same CDR3. The J gene is TRBJ1-5, the V gene TRBV18; D may be TRBD1 (6 bases). Germline V gene lookup returns CDR1 KGHSH and CDR2 LQKENI. The V and J ends lost 3 bases and 4 bases respectively, with 7 bases between them. The CDR3 runs 13 residues. CDR3 loop: CASSPQGNQPQHF. The CDR3 DNA sequence: TGTGCCAGCTCACCGCAGGGGAATCAGCCCCAGCATTTT.

The CDR3 sequence: CASSPRGVNTEAFF. CDR3 sequence (DNA): TGTGCCAGCAGCCCCAGGGGCGTGAACACTGAAGCTTTCTTT. This sequence joins TRBV5-4 and TRBJ1-1, with D perhaps TRBD1 (6 bases). This CDR3 spans 14 amino acids. Germline CDR1 is SGHNT and CDR2 is YYREEE (reference sequence). Trimming took 4 bases from V and 0 from J, leaving 10 bases between them.

This rearrangement joins TRBV23-1 to TRBJ1-5; 8 bases fit TRBD1. TRBV23-1 is identified as an open reading frame with a role that is uncertain. CDR3 length equals 16 residues. V shed 0 bases and J 7 bases; nucleotides not matched to a gene: 8. The CDR3 bases are TGCGCCAGCAGTCAATCCCGGACAGGGTGTTACCAGCCCCAGCATTTT. As protein: CASSQSRTGCYQPQHF.

The genes are TRBV6-1 and TRBJ2-1; D is undetermined. Germline CDR1 reads MNHNS; CDR2 reads SASEGT. This CDR3 spans 13 amino acids. V lost 5 bases to trimming and J lost 10 bases, with 15 bases between them. The CDR3 bases are TGTGCCAGCAGTCCGAACTCGTGGTACGAGCAGTTCTTC. Translating gives CASSPNSWYEQFF.

The CDR3 nucleotides read TGTGCCAGCAGTTACGGCCGGGGGGGCACAGATACGCAGTATTTT. Translating gives CASSYGRGGTDTQYF. The chain couples TRBV6-5 to TRBJ2-3; TRBD2 matches 7 bases. Germline trimming cut 2 bases from V and 1 base from J; bases unmatched to any gene: 3. The CDR3 covers 15 residues. Germline V gene data show CDR1 as MNHEY and CDR2 as SVGAGI.

The rearrangement links TRBV6-4 to TRBJ2-7, with 12 bases lining up with TRBD2. The CDR3 is made up of 15 amino acids. Per the germline V gene, CDR1 is MRHNA and CDR2 is SNTAGT. V was clipped by 4 bases and J by 4 bases; unmatched bases: 5. CDR3 loop: CASSAASGGVYEQYF. The CDR3 DNA is TGTGCCAGCAGTGCCGCTAGCGGGGGGGTTTACGAGCAGTACTTC.

The rearrangement uses TRBV7-6 and TRBJ2-5, with 8 bases lining up with TRBD2. From germline, CDR1 is SGHVS and CDR2 FNYEAQ. This CDR3 is 15 amino acids long. Trimming removed 1 base from V and 1 base from J; junction bases left unmatched: 2. The CDR3 DNA is TGTGCCAGCAGCTTAGGAGCGGGGGCCCAAGAGACCCAGTACTTC. Protein: CASSLGAGAQETQYF.

This chain joins TRBV7-9 and TRBJ1-2; 7 nucleotides agree with TRBD1. The CDR3 is made up of 15 amino acids. J gave up 4 bases and V 3 bases, and 8 bases lay outside the gene matches. Germline CDR1 reads SEHNR; CDR2 reads FQNEAQ (reference sequence). The CDR3 nucleotides read TGTGCCAGCAGCTTGGAGGGGGCGCCGAGCTATGGCTACACCTTC. Translating gives CASSLEGAPSYGYTF.

The V call is TRBV5-6, the J call TRBJ2-5; D is undetermined. Germline assignment: CDR1 SGHDT and CDR2 YYEEEE. V gave up 4 bases and J gave up 5 bases, with 21 bases separating them. This CDR3 has 16 amino acids. The CDR3 loop reads CASSRGRSSLRETQYF. CDR3 nucleotide sequence: TGTGCCAGCAGCCGCGGCCGCAGCTCCCTTAGGGAGACCCAGTACTTC.

The V gene is TRBV7-9, the J gene TRBJ2-7, with TRBD2 identical over 7 bases. CDR3 length: 14 amino acids. Germline V CDR1 and CDR2: SEHNR, FQNEAQ (reference sequence). The trim removed 4 bases at V and 3 bases at J, leaving 6 bases unmatched. CDR3 nucleotide sequence: TGTGCCAGCAGCTCAGTTGGGGAGGGCTACGAGCAGTACTTC. The encoded protein is CASSSVGEGYEQYF.

The gene calls are TRBV27 and TRBJ1-2; a weak D match, TRBD1 (5 bases). CDR1 is MNHEY and CDR2 is SMNVEV in the germline V gene (reference sequence). The V and J ends lost 3 bases and 4 bases respectively, with 15 bases between them. The CDR3 has 15 residues. This chain's CDR3 is CASSFKLGGPYGYTF. In DNA, the CDR3 is TGTGCCAGCAGTTTTAAGCTCGGGGGACCCTATGGCTACACCTTC.

V gene TRBV29-1 combines with J gene TRBJ1-1, with D possibly matching TRBD1 (5 bases). Germline V gene data show CDR1 as SQVTM and CDR2 as ANQGSEA. The CDR3 extends over 13 amino acids. V was trimmed by 3 bases and J by 1 base, leaving 9 bases between them. CDR3: CSVDVDKNTEAFF. The DNA for the CDR3 is TGCAGCGTTGATGTGGACAAGAACACTGAAGCTTTCTTT.

This sequence joins TRBV11-3 and TRBJ2-2; D call uncertain. The germline V gene encodes CDR1 SGHNT and CDR2 YENEEA. The CDR3 runs 15 residues. The V gene lost 4 bases and the J gene lost 1 base, with 10 bases spanning the gap. CDR3 coding DNA: TGTGCCAGCAGCTCGATTGGGCAGAACACCGGGGAGCTGTTTTTT. It translates to CASSSIGQNTGELFF.

The V and J genes are TRBV5-4 and TRBJ1-6; D perhaps matches TRBD1 (6 bases). The CDR3 extends over 14 amino acids. V shed 1 base and J shed 9 bases, with 11 bases lying between them. Germline lookup yields CDR1 SGHNT and CDR2 YYREEE (reference sequence). The CDR3 DNA reads TGTGCCAGCAGCTTGAGACAGGCAACTTCACCCCTCCACTTT. Its translation: CASSLRQATSPLHF.

This chain uses TRBV7-3 with TRBJ2-3, with 8 bases aligning to TRBD1. The CDR3 sequence is 14 residues long. Germline-derived CDR1 and CDR2 are SGHTA and FQGTGA. V was clipped by 3 bases and J by 2 bases; unmatched bases: 1. CDR3 region: CASSLDRATDTQYF. CDR3 bases: TGTGCCAGCAGCTTGGACAGGGCCACAGATACGCAGTATTTT.

The gene calls are TRBV27 and TRBJ2-7; 9 positions agree with TRBD1. V lost 7 bases to trimming and J lost 2 bases; unmatched junction nucleotides: 6. Per germline, CDR1 MNHEY and CDR2 SMNVEV (reference sequence). This CDR3 has 14 amino acids. The CDR3 protein is CASISGTGPYEQYF. The CDR3, as DNA: TGTGCCAGCATCTCCGGGACAGGGCCCTACGAGCAGTACTTC.

V usage is TRBV7-2 and J usage is TRBJ1-2, with unresolved D. Between the trimmed V and J ends, which lost 2 bases and 8 bases, there was a span of 15 bases. Per the germline V gene, CDR1 is SGHTA and CDR2 is FQGNSA. CDR3 length equals 14 residues. Written as DNA, the CDR3 is TGTGCCAGCAGCTTATTTACGGGTGCGTCCGGCTACACCTTC. This sequence encodes CASSLFTGASGYTF. The whole variable domain, remainder taken from reference TRBV7-2 and TRBJ1-2, is GAGVSQSPSNKVTEKGKDVELRCDPISGHTALYWYRQSLGQGLEFLIYFQGNSAPDKSGLPSDRFSAERTGGSVSTLTIQRTQQEDSAVYLCASSLFTGASGYTFGSGTRLTVV.